Below are 3 T cell receptor beta chains sequenced from a single sample in a study of spatial heterogeneity in lung cancer. Via MiXCR, TCRdb re-called the 5' RACE reads, giving one row per CDR3 protein. The repertoire holds about 12,000 distinct CDR3 sequences, with about 6% as singletons. Time point reported: sample taken at primary tumor resection. The study sequenced unsorted whole RNA from tumor, nontumor lung or frozen PBMC. The sample here was normal lung tissue next to the tumor, taken at surgery. The receptor set was obtained from a male donor with early-stage non-small cell lung cancer.

About this clonotype: This sequence may be a read error, since a much larger clone differs from it by one base. The chain carries TRBV5-6 and TRBJ2-7, with 7 bases matching TRBD1. CDR1 is SGHDT, CDR2 YYEEEE, per germline. The CDR3 has 16 amino acids. The CDR3 DNA sequence: TGTGTCAGCAGCTTGTACTTCCGGGGACAGTCCTACGAGCAGTACTTC. Translating it yields CVSSLYFRGQSYEQYF.

This clonotype has only a few counts. The rearrangement uses TRBV4-2 and TRBJ1-1, with 7 bases that match TRBD1. This CDR3 is 19 amino acids long. The V and J ends lost 4 bases and 0 bases, in that order; junction bases with no gene match: 17. Germline V CDR1 and CDR2: LGHNA, YNFKEQ. As DNA, the CDR3 is TGTGCCAGCAGCCCTTCCTCACCGGGGCAGGGGGGCATGAACACTGAAGCTTTCTTT. Protein sequence: CASSPSSPGQGGMNTEAFF.

This clonotype occurred many times. This sequence joins TRBV18 and TRBJ1-1; D perhaps matches TRBD1 (5 bases). Trimming removed 4 bases from V and 6 bases from J, with 18 bases in between. Germline CDR1 is KGHSH and CDR2 is LQKENI. This CDR3 has 15 amino acids. The CDR3 reads CASSRLVQQGAEAFF. The CDR3 DNA follows: TGTGCCAGCTCACGGCTAGTTCAGCAGGGAGCTGAAGCTTTCTTT.